The 10 T cell receptor beta chains below were found in one sample sequenced in a study of T cells in Graves' hyperthyroidism and ophthalmopathy. The CDR3 regions of TCR beta were amplified from RNA transcripts. Initially, a first-round RT-PCR of the TCR CDR3 employed the HTBI primer set. TCRdb re-analysed the multiplex PCR reads in MiXCR, keeping a single row per CDR3 protein. The sample includes about 610,000 distinct CDR3 sequences, 46% of them seen just once. Sequenced: peripheral blood or thyroid tissue (not recorded which). These receptors were obtained from a woman younger than 30 with Graves' hyperthyroidism.

The CDR3 DNA follows: TGTGCCAGCAGCTCAGACAGGGCCGCAACTGAAGCTTTCTTT. Amino acids: CASSSDRAATEAFF. This sequence joins TRBV7-9 and TRBJ1-1; 7 nucleotides match TRBD1. CDR1 and CDR2 (germline): SEHNR, FQNEAQ (reference sequence). Trimming took 4 bases from V and 5 from J; bases not matched to a gene: 7. The CDR3 is 14 amino acids. The full variable domain, in which reference TRBV7-9 and TRBJ1-1 provide the parts outside the CDR3, is DTGVSQNPRHKITKRGQNVTFRCDPISEHNRLYWYRQTLGQGPEFLTYFQNEAQLEKSRLLSDRFSAERPKGSFSTLEIQRTEQGDSAMYLCASSSDRAATEAFFGQGTRLTVV.

Here the CDR3 DNA reads TGCAGCGCTAGACAGGGGGGTCCCGGCAATCAGCCCCAGCATTTT. Translated: CSARQGGPGNQPQHF. V usage is TRBV29-1 and J usage is TRBJ1-5; 9 bases line up with TRBD1. The V segment lost 7 bases and the J segment 2 bases; nucleotides outside the gene matches: 9. The length of the CDR3 is 15 residues. Germline assignment: CDR1 SQVTM and CDR2 ANQGSEA.

This clonotype was seen at least ten times. The chain carries TRBV11-3 and TRBJ1-1; TRBD1 aligns across 9 bases. Germline CDR1 reads SGHNT; CDR2 reads YENEEA. CDR3 length: 16 residues. The J segment lost 6 bases and the V segment lost 5 bases, leaving 13 bases of the junction unmatched. CDR3 amino acids: CASSTTYRGRSPEAFF. CDR3 sequence (DNA): TGTGCCAGCAGCACAACGTACAGGGGGCGCTCCCCTGAAGCTTTCTTT.

The genes are TRBV7-3 and TRBJ2-5; no firm D call. The germline V gene has CDR1 SGHTA and CDR2 FQGTGA. Deletions cut 1 base from V and 5 bases from J, with 8 bases between. The CDR3 is 13 residues long. CDR3 loop: CASSLSLRETQYF. CDR3 DNA sequence: TGTGCCAGCAGCTTAAGTCTAAGGGAGACCCAGTACTTC.

The chain joins TRBV4-1 to TRBJ2-7; 7 bases fit TRBD2. The CDR3 is 17 amino acids. J lost 7 bases, V lost 2 bases, and 17 bases had no gene match. The germline gives CDR1 MGHRA, CDR2 YSYEKL. The CDR3: CASSQQPRERGSREQYF. The CDR3 coding sequence is TGCGCCAGCAGCCAACAGCCCCGAGAGCGGGGATCAAGGGAGCAGTACTTC.

On this clonotype: Given the absence of the conserved phenylalanine or tryptophan at the CDR3 end, a read error is likely. The J gene is TRBJ1-5, the V gene TRBV5-1, with D hard to call. Germline lookup yields CDR1 SGHRS and CDR2 YFSETQ. The CDR3 contains 13 residues. V was pared by 5 bases and J by 3 bases, with 9 bases between. The CDR3 is CASRGQSNQPQHL. The CDR3, as DNA: TGCGCCAGCAGAGGGCAGTCCAATCAGCCCCAGCATCTT.

V gene TRBV24-1 combines with J gene TRBJ2-5, with 14 positions matching TRBD2. The CDR3 covers 17 residues. Per the germline V gene, CDR1 is KGHDR and CDR2 is SFDVKD. After removal of 3 bases from V and 2 bases from J, the junction contained 4 bases not matched to a gene. CDR3 in DNA: TGTGCCACCAGTGATGTGACTAGCGGGAGGGTACAAGAGACCCAGTACTTC. Amino acids: CATSDVTSGRVQETQYF.

This clonotype occurred a few times. V and J are TRBV7-2 and TRBJ2-1, with TRBD2 matching over 10 bases. V dropped 0 bases and J dropped 6; count of bases not matched to a gene: 2. The CDR3 is 15 amino acids. The V gene's germline CDR1 is SGHTA and CDR2 FQGNSA. In DNA, the CDR3 is TGTGCCAGCAGCTTAGCTAGCGGGGGGTTCAATGAGCAGTTCTTC. Translation gives CASSLASGGFNEQFF.

There are many counts of this clonotype. The chain has TRBV20-1 and TRBJ1-1; D is perhaps TRBD1 (5 bases). The germline gives CDR1 DFQATT, CDR2 SNEGSKA (reference sequence). CDR3 size: 14 residues. Trimming took off 4 bases at V and 5 bases at J, with 17 bases between the two ends. The CDR3 spells CSATQAEGPTEAFF. The CDR3 nucleotides read TGCAGTGCTACTCAGGCGGAGGGGCCAACTGAAGCTTTCTTT.

The sample holds many counts of this clonotype. Here the CDR3 DNA reads TGCAGTGGCAGAAGAGCGGGAGGGCACGGGGAGCTGTTTTTT. The encoded protein is CSGRRAGGHGELFF. This sequence joins TRBV20-1 and TRBJ2-2, with 10 bases that match TRBD2. The J segment lost 7 bases and the V segment lost 7 bases, leaving 9 bases of the junction unmatched. The CDR3 loop spans 14 amino acids. Per germline, CDR1 DFQATT and CDR2 SNEGSKA (reference sequence).